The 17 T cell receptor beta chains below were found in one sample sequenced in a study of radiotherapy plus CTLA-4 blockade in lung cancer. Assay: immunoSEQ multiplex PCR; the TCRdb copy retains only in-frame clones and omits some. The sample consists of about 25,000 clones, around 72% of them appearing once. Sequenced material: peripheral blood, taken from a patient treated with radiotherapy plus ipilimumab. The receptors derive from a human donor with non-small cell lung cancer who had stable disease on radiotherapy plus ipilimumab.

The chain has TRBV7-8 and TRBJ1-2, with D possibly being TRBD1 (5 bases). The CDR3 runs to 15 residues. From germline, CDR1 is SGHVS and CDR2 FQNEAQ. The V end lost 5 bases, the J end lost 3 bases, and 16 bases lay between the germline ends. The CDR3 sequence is CASSPVWGGDYGYTF. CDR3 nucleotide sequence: TGTGCCAGCAGCCCCGTATGGGGAGGGGACTATGGCTACACCTTC.

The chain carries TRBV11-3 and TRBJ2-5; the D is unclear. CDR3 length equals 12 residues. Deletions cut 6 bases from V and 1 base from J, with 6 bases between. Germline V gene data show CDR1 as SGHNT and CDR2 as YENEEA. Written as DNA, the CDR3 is TGTGCCAGCAGGGGCCTCCAAGAGACCCAGTACTTC. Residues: CASRGLQETQYF.

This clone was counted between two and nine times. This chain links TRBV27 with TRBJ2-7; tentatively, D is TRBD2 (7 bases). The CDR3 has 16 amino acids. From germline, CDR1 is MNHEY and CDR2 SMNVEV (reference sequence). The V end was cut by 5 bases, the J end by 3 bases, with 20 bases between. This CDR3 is CASSEPRGGVGYEQYF. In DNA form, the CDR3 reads TGTGCCAGCAGTGAGCCGAGGGGGGGGGTAGGCTACGAGCAGTACTTC.

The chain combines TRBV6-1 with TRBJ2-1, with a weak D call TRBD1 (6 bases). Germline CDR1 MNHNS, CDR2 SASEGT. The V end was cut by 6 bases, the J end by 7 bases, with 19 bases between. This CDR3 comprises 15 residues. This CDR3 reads CASRAYVQGLNEQFF. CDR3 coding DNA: TGTGCCAGCAGGGCCTATGTACAGGGTTTGAATGAGCAGTTCTTC.

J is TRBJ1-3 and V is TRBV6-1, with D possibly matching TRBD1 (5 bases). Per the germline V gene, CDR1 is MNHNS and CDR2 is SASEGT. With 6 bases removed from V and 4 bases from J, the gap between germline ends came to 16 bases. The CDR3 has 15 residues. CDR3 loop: CASSLRVGGGNTIYF. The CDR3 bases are TGTGCCAGCAGCCTCAGGGTAGGAGGAGGAAACACCATATATTTT.

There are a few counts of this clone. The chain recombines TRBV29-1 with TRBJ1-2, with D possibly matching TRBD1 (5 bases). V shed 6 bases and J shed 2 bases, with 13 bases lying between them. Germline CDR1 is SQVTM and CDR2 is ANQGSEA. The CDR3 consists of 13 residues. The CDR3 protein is CSVPGAGNYGYTF. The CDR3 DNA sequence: TGCAGCGTCCCCGGGGCAGGGAACTATGGCTACACCTTC.

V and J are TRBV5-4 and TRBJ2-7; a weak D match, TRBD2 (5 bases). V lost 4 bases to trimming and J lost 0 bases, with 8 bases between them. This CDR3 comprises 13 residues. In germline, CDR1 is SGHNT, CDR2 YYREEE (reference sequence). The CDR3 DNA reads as TGTGCCAGCAGCCCGGACTCCTCCTACGAGCAGTACTTC. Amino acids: CASSPDSSYEQYF.

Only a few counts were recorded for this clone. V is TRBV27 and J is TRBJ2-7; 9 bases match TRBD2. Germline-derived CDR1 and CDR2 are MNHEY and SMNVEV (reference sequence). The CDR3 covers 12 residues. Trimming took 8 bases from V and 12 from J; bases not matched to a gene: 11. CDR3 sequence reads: CASQVASGKRYF. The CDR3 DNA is TGTGCCAGCCAGGTTGCTAGCGGGAAAAGGTACTTC.

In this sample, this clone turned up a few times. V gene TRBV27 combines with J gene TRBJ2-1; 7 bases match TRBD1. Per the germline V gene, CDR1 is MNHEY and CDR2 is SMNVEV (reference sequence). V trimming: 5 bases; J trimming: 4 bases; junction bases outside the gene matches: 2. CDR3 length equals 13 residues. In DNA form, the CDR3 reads TGTGCCAGCAGTCGACAGGGATACAATGAGCAGTTCTTC. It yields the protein CASSRQGYNEQFF.

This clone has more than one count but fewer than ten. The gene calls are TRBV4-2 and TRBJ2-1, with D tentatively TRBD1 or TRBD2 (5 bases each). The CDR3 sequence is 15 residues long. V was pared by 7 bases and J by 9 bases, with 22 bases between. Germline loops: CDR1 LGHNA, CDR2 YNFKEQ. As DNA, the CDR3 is TGTGCCAGCAACGGTGTCCGGGACCAAATGGGTGAGCAGTTCTTC. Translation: CASNGVRDQMGEQFF.

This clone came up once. CDR3: CASSYANYGYTF. Here the CDR3 DNA reads TGTGCCAGCAGTTACGCTAACTATGGCTACACCTTC. J is TRBJ1-2 and V is TRBV6-5, with D unclear. The CDR3 covers 12 residues. V lost 2 bases and J 0 bases, leaving 1 base between the germline ends. Germline loops: CDR1 MNHEY, CDR2 SVGAGI.

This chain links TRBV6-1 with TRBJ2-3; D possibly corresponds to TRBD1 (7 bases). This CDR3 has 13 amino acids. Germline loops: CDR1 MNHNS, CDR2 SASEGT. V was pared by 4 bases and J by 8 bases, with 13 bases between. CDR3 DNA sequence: TGTGCCAGCAGTGTCAACAGGGGAGGTACGCAGTATTTT. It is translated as CASSVNRGGTQYF.

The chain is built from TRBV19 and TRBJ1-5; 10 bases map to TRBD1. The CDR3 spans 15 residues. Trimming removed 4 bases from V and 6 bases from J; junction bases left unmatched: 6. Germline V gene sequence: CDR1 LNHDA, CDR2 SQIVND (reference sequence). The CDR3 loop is CASSTTGGPTQPQHF. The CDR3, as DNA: TGTGCCAGTAGTACGACAGGGGGCCCGACTCAGCCCCAGCATTTT.

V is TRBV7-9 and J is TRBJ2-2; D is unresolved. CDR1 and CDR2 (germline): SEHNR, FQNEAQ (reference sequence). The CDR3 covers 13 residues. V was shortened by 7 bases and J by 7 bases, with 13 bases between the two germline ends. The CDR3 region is CASTSLRVGELFF. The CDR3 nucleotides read TGTGCCAGCACCTCGTTACGTGTCGGGGAGCTGTTTTTT.

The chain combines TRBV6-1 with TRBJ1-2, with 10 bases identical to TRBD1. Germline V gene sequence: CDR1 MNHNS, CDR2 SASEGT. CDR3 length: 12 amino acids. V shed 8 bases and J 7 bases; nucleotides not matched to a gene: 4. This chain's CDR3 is CASVGTGAGYTF. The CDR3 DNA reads TGTGCCAGCGTCGGGACAGGGGCTGGCTACACCTTC.

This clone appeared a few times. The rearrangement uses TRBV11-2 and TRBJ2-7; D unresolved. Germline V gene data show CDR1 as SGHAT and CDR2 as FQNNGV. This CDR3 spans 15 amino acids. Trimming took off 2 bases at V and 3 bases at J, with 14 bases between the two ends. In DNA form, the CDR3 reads TGTGCCAGCAGCTTAAGTAGGTCTAATTTCTACGAGCAGTACTTC. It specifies CASSLSRSNFYEQYF.

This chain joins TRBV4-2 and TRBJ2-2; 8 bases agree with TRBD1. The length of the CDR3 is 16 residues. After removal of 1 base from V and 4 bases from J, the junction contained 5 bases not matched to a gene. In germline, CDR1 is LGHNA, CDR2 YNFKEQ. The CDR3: CASSQAQGAGTGELFF. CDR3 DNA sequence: TGTGCCAGCAGCCAAGCGCAGGGGGCTGGCACCGGGGAGCTGTTTTTT.